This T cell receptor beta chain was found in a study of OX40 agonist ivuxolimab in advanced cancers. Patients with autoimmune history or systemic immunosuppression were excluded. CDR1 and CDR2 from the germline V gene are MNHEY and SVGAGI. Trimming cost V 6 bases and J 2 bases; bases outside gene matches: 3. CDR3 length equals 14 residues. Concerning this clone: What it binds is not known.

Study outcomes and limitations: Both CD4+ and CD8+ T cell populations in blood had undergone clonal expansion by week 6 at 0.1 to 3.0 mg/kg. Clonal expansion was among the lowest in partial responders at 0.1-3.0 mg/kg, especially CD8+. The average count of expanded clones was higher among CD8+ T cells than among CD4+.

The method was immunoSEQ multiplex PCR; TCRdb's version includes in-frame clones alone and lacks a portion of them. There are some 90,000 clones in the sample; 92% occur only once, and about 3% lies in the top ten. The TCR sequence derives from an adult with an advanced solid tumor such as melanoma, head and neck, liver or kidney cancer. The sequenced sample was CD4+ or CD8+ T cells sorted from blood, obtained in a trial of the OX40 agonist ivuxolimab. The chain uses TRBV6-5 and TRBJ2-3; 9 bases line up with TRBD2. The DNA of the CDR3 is TGTGCCAGCAGGACTAGCGGACTCACAGATACGCAGTATTTT. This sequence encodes CASRTSGLTDTQYF.